This T cell receptor beta chain derives from a study of blood T cell repertoires in COVID-19. Study-level background: Spain, Italy and the United States supplied samples that represented acute and convalescent COVID-19. The cDNA or gDNA used as material had been derived from T cells, B-cell-depleted T cells, or PBMCs.

The CDR3 has 14 amino acids. Germline CDR1 is MDHEN and CDR2 is SYDVKM. V lost 6 bases and J 10 bases, leaving 18 bases between the germline ends. Under the authors' procedure: It was from reference gene primer amplification that nucleated cell counts were estimated. Method: immunoSEQ multiplex PCR; TCRdb's copy keeps in-frame clones and lacks some. The V and J calls and the clone size are those of that table, but D and trimming were determined from the DNA. This table has some 250,000 clones, around 90% appearing once. The source is a woman aged 55-69 years with COVID-19, enrolled during active disease. The chain employs TRBV28 and TRBJ1-4; D might be TRBD1 (5 bases). The source material was peripheral blood. CDR3 nucleotide sequence: TGTGCCAGCAGCTCGACCCGTAGCCAGGGAAAACTGTTTTTT. Residues: CASSSTRSQGKLFF.